Listed here are 28 T cell receptor beta chains from one sample, sequenced in a study of T cell repertoires in cytomegalovirus infection. TCRdb called the reads again in MiXCR, with one record for every CDR3 protein. This table holds fewer than 550,000 distinct CDR3 sequences, around 10% found once. Sample: PBMCs. These TCRs come from a human donor in good health (CMV status not recorded). Some clones in this sample may be carry-over from other donors' samples.

The gene calls are TRBV5-4 and TRBJ2-1; D not resolved. Germline V gene sequence: CDR1 SGHNT, CDR2 YYREEE (reference sequence). The CDR3 length is 14 residues. V lost 4 bases, J lost 2 bases, and 10 bases lay in between. CDR3 nucleotide sequence: TGTGCCAGCAGCCCCCCGTATACCTACAATGAGCAGTTCTTC. This codes for CASSPPYTYNEQFF. The variable domain in full, with the rest retrieved from reference TRBV5-4 and TRBJ2-1, is ETGVTQSPTHLIKTRGQQVTLRCSSQSGHNTVSWYQQALGQGPQFIFQYYREEENGRGNFPPRFSGLQFPNYSSELNVNALELDDSALYLCASSPPYTYNEQFFGPGTRLTVL.

The chain couples TRBV30 to TRBJ2-1; D not certain. There are 11 residues in the CDR3. The V gene's germline CDR1 is GTSNPN and CDR2 SVGIG (reference sequence). V was pared by 2 bases and J by 5 bases, with 4 bases between. CDR3: CAWSQDNEQFF. Written as DNA, the CDR3 is TGTGCCTGGAGTCAAGACAATGAGCAGTTCTTC.

This clonotype was seen ten or more times. The genes are TRBV23-1 and TRBJ2-3; TRBD1 might be the D (6 bases). TRBV23-1 is treated as an ORF (open reading frame) with a function not yet certain. The V and J ends lost 0 bases and 2 bases respectively, with 15 bases between them. The CDR3 length is 17 residues. Written as DNA, the CDR3 is TGCGCCAGCAGTCAATCGACAGGCTCTACCTACACAGATACGCAGTATTTT. It encodes CASSQSTGSTYTDTQYF.

In its sample, this clonotype was seen many times. The CDR3 spells CASGISSGTGGYGYTF. The DNA for the CDR3 is TGTGCTAGTGGTATCTCCTCCGGGACAGGGGGTTATGGCTACACCTTC. The chain recombines TRBV12-5 with TRBJ1-2; the match to TRBD1 covers 11 bases. Germline V lookup: CDR1 LGHNT, CDR2 FRNRAP. CDR3 length: 16 amino acids. The V gene end was trimmed by 5 bases and the J gene end by 5 bases; junction bases not matched to a gene: 10.

The V and J genes are TRBV28 and TRBJ1-2, with 7 bases matching TRBD1. The V segment lost 7 bases and the J segment 4 bases; nucleotides outside the gene matches: 6. CDR1 is MDHEN and CDR2 is SYDVKM in the germline V gene. CDR3 length: 13 amino acids. As DNA, the CDR3 is TGTGCCAGCAACCCGGGACAGCCCTATGGCTACACCTTC. Its protein product is CASNPGQPYGYTF.

This clonotype was counted many times. The chain is built from TRBV6-2 or TRBV6-3 and TRBJ2-6; 8 nucleotides line up with TRBD2. V was clipped by 7 bases and J by 4 bases; unmatched bases: 15. CDR1 and CDR2 from the germline V gene are MNHEY and SVGEGT. The CDR3 has 18 amino acids. CDR3 amino acids: CASTSTLRGASGANVLTF. The CDR3 nucleotides read TGTGCCAGCACCTCCACCCTGCGGGGGGCCTCGGGGGCCAACGTCCTGACTTTC.

This clonotype was picked up a small number of times. V and J are TRBV19 and TRBJ2-1, with 10 positions matching TRBD2. The trim removed 7 bases at V and 6 bases at J, leaving 12 bases unmatched. In germline, CDR1 is LNHDA, CDR2 SQIVND (reference sequence). CDR3 length: 16 residues. In nucleotides, the CDR3 is TGTGCCAGTACCTCCCCCTGGGGGACTAGCGTCAATGAGCAGTTCTTC. Translation gives CASTSPWGTSVNEQFF.

This clonotype was seen more than once but under ten times. The chain carries TRBV7-3 and TRBJ2-1; 11 positions match TRBD2. The CDR3 runs 16 residues. In germline, CDR1 is SGHTA, CDR2 FQGTGA. V was pared by 5 bases and J by 2 bases, with 5 bases of the junction left unmatched. Here the CDR3 reads CASSVVAGGPYNEQFF. CDR3 in DNA: TGTGCCAGCAGCGTCGTAGCGGGAGGGCCCTACAATGAGCAGTTCTTC.

This clonotype was picked up many times. This rearrangement joins TRBV7-9 to TRBJ2-1; D uncertain. V was trimmed by 0 bases and J by 7 bases, leaving 13 bases between them. CDR3 length equals 15 residues. Germline V gene lookup returns CDR1 SEHNR and CDR2 FQNEAQ (reference sequence). The CDR3 reads CASSLARIGRNEQFF. The CDR3 region has the DNA TGTGCCAGCAGCTTAGCGCGAATCGGCAGGAATGAGCAGTTCTTC.

This clonotype was seen at least ten times. This chain joins TRBV11-2 and TRBJ1-2; 9 nucleotides align to TRBD1. The ends lost 5 bases at V and 3 bases at J; junction bases unmatched: 7. This CDR3 comprises 15 residues. Germline CDR1 SGHAT, CDR2 FQNNGV. In DNA, the CDR3 is TGTGCCAGCAGCCTCTGGACAGGGGAGGACTATGGCTACACCTTC. This sequence encodes CASSLWTGEDYGYTF.

V usage is TRBV3-1 and J usage is TRBJ2-3, with 10 bases matching TRBD2. Germline CDR1 is LGHDT and CDR2 is YNNKEL (reference sequence). The CDR3 covers 14 residues. V lost 3 bases to trimming and J lost 4 bases; unmatched junction nucleotides: 1. The CDR3 region is CASSHGLAADTQYF. The CDR3 DNA reads as TGTGCCAGCAGCCACGGACTAGCGGCAGATACGCAGTATTTT.

The chain combines TRBV20-1 with TRBJ2-7; D not resolved. The CDR3 has 14 residues. The V end was cut by 0 bases, the J end by 3 bases, with 12 bases between. Germline V gene lookup returns CDR1 DFQATT and CDR2 SNEGSKA (reference sequence). Here the CDR3 DNA reads TGCAGTGCTAGAGATTCCGCAGACTTCTACGAGCAGTACTTC. It encodes CSARDSADFYEQYF.

The V and J genes are TRBV30 and TRBJ1-2; D is perhaps TRBD1 (6 bases). The CDR3 spans 14 residues. V dropped 3 bases and J dropped 5 bases, with 16 bases sitting between them. CDR1 GTSNPN and CDR2 SVGIG come from the germline V gene (reference sequence). CDR3 coding DNA: TGTGCCTGGAGCGAGGACAGCCTAGCTTATGGCTACACCTTC. The encoded protein is CAWSEDSLAYGYTF.

The sample holds a few counts of this clonotype. This chain links TRBV20-1 with TRBJ2-3; possibly TRBD1 for D (6 bases). From germline, CDR1 is DFQATT and CDR2 SNEGSKA (reference sequence). The CDR3 length is 15 residues. Trimming shortened V by 1 base and J by 0 bases, and 11 bases separated the two germline ends. DNA of the CDR3: TGCAGTGCTAGAGGGGGGACACTGAGCACAGATACGCAGTATTTT. Protein product: CSARGGTLSTDTQYF.

Ten or more counts support this clonotype. The genes are TRBV7-9 and TRBJ2-1; D may correspond to TRBD1 or TRBD2 (5 bases each). CDR1 is SEHNR and CDR2 is FQNEAQ in the germline V gene (reference sequence). Trimming removed 5 bases at V and 5 bases at J, with 16 bases between. The CDR3 loop spans 15 amino acids. The CDR3 coding sequence is TGTGCCAGCAGCGAGGGACGGATAAGTGACAATGAGCAGTTCTTC. Its translation is CASSEGRISDNEQFF.

This clonotype was observed a handful of times. This chain connects TRBV20-1 to TRBJ2-7, with 7 positions matching TRBD1. Unmatched junction bases numbered 13, after V lost 5 bases and J lost 3 bases. The CDR3 totals 15 residues. Germline values: CDR1 DFQATT, CDR2 SNEGSKA (reference sequence). The CDR3 DNA is TGCAGTGCTCACAGTTACCGGGACAGAAACTACGAGCAGTACTTC. It is translated as CSAHSYRDRNYEQYF.

The chain combines TRBV11-3 with TRBJ1-1; D is unclear. The CDR3 contains 13 residues. Germline CDR1 reads SGHNT; CDR2 reads YENEEA. The V and J ends lost 1 base and 4 bases respectively, with 7 bases between them. In DNA form, the CDR3 reads TGTGCCAGCAGCTTAGCTCCGACCACTGAAGCTTTCTTT. This sequence encodes CASSLAPTTEAFF.

This clonotype was picked up many times. The genes are TRBV7-3 and TRBJ2-2; D might be TRBD2 (6 bases). The length of the CDR3 is 15 residues. Germline loops: CDR1 SGHTA, CDR2 FQGTGA. V was trimmed by 8 bases and J by 1 base, leaving 14 bases between them. CDR3 residues: CASGAPGLNTGELFF. CDR3 nucleotide sequence: TGTGCCAGCGGTGCTCCGGGACTGAACACCGGGGAGCTGTTTTTT.

This clonotype occurred a few times. The rearrangement links TRBV24-1 to TRBJ1-5; D might be TRBD1 (6 bases). Trimming shortened V by 4 bases and J by 0 bases, and 18 bases separated the two germline ends. The CDR3 is 18 residues long. Germline values: CDR1 KGHDR, CDR2 SFDVKD. The CDR3 coding sequence is TGTGCCACCAGTGAATCAGGGGAGGAGGGCTATAGCAATCAGCCCCAGCATTTT. This translates into CATSESGEEGYSNQPQHF.

This clonotype was picked up many times. The V and J genes are TRBV20-1 and TRBJ2-4; 7 bases fit TRBD2. Trimming took 5 bases from V and 0 from J; bases not matched to a gene: 7. The germline V gene has CDR1 DFQATT and CDR2 SNEGSKA (reference sequence). This CDR3 comprises 15 residues. The DNA of the CDR3 is TGCAGTGCTTCAGCCTGGGAGGGAGCCAAAAACATTCAGTACTTC. This codes for CSASAWEGAKNIQYF.

This clonotype was observed at least ten times. The V and J genes are TRBV11-1 and TRBJ1-1; D is possibly TRBD1 (5 bases). The germline gives CDR1 SGHAT, CDR2 FQDESV (reference sequence). V lost 3 bases and J lost 3, with 20 bases in between. The CDR3 spans 17 residues. The CDR3 reads CASSLNAGAERDTEAFF. In nucleotides, the CDR3 is TGTGCCAGCAGCTTGAATGCCGGGGCCGAAAGGGACACTGAAGCTTTCTTT.

This clonotype was picked up many times. V usage is TRBV7-3 and J usage is TRBJ2-7; D perhaps matches TRBD1 (5 bases). Germline CDR1 and CDR2: SGHTA and FQGTGA. The CDR3 consists of 12 residues. V lost 5 bases, J lost 7 bases, and 12 bases lay in between. In nucleotides, the CDR3 is TGTGCCAGCAGCCCAGACAGTGGGGAGCAGTACTTC. The encoded protein is CASSPDSGEQYF.

This clonotype was detected many times. The rearrangement links TRBV6-6 to TRBJ2-1; TRBD2 aligns across 14 bases. The germline gives CDR1 MNHNY, CDR2 SVGAGI (reference sequence). The CDR3 consists of 19 residues. V lost 5 bases, J lost 5 bases, and 14 bases stayed unmatched. This chain's CDR3 is CASSRTSGRSWGPNNEQFF. CDR3 coding DNA: TGTGCCAGCAGTAGGACTAGCGGGAGGTCTTGGGGTCCAAACAATGAGCAGTTCTTC.

This clonotype was observed at least ten times. This chain's CDR3 is CASRRNSGGHSPLHF. The CDR3 DNA reads TGTGCCAGCAGACGAAACAGTGGGGGGCATTCACCCCTCCACTTT. J is TRBJ1-6 and V is TRBV12-3 or TRBV12-4; maybe TRBD1 (6 bases). The CDR3 loop spans 15 amino acids. Deletions cut 6 bases from V and 8 bases from J, with 17 bases between.

This clonotype was seen many times. The V and J genes are TRBV7-2 and TRBJ1-6, with D uncertain. The CDR3 spans 12 residues. The V end was cut by 2 bases, the J end by 7 bases, with 3 bases between. CDR1 SGHTA and CDR2 FQGNSA come from the germline V gene. This CDR3 is CASSLQNSPLHF. DNA of the CDR3: TGTGCCAGCAGCTTACAGAATTCACCCCTCCACTTT.

This clonotype was detected ten times or more. The V and J genes are TRBV7-9 and TRBJ1-5; D may be TRBD1 (5 bases). CDR3 length equals 13 residues. Trimming took 10 bases from V and 7 from J, leaving 17 bases between them. CDR1 and CDR2 from the germline V gene are SEHNR and FQNEAQ (reference sequence). The CDR3 region has the DNA TGTGCCACCGCCGGTGGGGCCCGGCAGCCCCAGCATTTT. Its translation is CATAGGARQPQHF.

This clonotype was observed many times. This chain uses TRBV19 with TRBJ2-3; no clear D. Trimming cost V 3 bases and J 4 bases, with 11 bases left between them. CDR3 size: 14 residues. Germline V gene lookup returns CDR1 LNHDA and CDR2 SQIVND (reference sequence). The CDR3 sequence: CASSIGRPADTQYF. The CDR3 bases are TGTGCCAGTAGTATCGGAAGACCGGCAGATACGCAGTATTTT.

This clonotype has more than one count but fewer than ten. V and J are TRBV9 and TRBJ1-6; TRBD1 is a possible D gene (6 bases). Looked up from germline, CDR1 is SGDLS and CDR2 is YYNGEE. The V end lost 1 base, the J end lost 10 bases, and 9 bases lay between the germline ends. This CDR3 comprises 13 residues. Here the CDR3 reads CASSVSRGSPLHF. The CDR3 DNA reads TGTGCCAGCAGCGTATCCAGGGGATCACCCCTCCACTTT.